The source of this TCR beta chain is a study of shared clonotypes between healthy human individuals. The protocol was immunoSEQ multiplex PCR, while the TCRdb copy is restricted to in-frame clones and leaves out a portion. The table lists about 2.4 million clones, over 85% of them singletons. Trimming took 0 bases from V and 3 from J; bases not matched to a gene: 4. Germline loops: CDR1 LGHNA, CDR2 YSLEER. The CDR3 covers 15 residues. To note about this clone: Its antigen is not known.

Study-wide results and caveats: Clonotype sharing levels among donors were expected to vary with sequencing depth.

V usage is TRBV4-3 and J usage is TRBJ2-7; 8 bases match TRBD2. The receptor's source is a man younger than 35 in good health. Sequencing was performed on naive CD4+ T cells sorted from blood. Subset: CD45RA+ positively selected. CDR3 loop: CASSQESGGLYEQYF. The CDR3 bases are TGCGCCAGCAGCCAAGAATCGGGAGGGCTCTACGAGCAGTACTTC.